This TCR beta chain originates from a study of blood T cell repertoires in COVID-19. Sequenced by immunoSEQ multiplex PCR; TCRdb stores in-frame clones only, minus some. Among over 450,000 clones listed, roughly nine tenths were seen once. The CDR3 totals 12 residues. Germline V gene lookup returns CDR1 SGDLS and CDR2 YYNGEE. Trimming shortened V by 3 bases and J by 6 bases, and 7 bases separated the two germline ends. Sequencing was performed on peripheral blood. The TCR was taken from a man aged 18 to 29 with COVID-19, enrolled during active disease. V is TRBV9 and J is TRBJ2-1; D is unresolved. CDR3 amino acids: CASSEPPNEQFF. The CDR3 DNA follows: TGTGCCAGCAGCGAGCCCCCCAATGAGCAGTTCTTC.